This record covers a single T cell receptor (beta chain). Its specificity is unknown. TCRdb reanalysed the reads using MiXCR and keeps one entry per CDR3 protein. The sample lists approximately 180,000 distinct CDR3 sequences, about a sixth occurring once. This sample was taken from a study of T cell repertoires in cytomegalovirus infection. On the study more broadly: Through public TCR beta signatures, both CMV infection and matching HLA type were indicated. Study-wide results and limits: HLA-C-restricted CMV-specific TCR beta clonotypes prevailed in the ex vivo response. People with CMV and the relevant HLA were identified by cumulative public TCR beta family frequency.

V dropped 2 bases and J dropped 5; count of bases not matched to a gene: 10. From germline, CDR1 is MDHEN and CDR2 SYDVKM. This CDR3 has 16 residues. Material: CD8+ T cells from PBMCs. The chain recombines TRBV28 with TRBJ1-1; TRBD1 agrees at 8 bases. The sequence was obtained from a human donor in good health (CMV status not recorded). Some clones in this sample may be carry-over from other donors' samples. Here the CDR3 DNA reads TGTGCCAGCAGTTTAATAGGCCAGGGGGCGCGGACTGAAGCTTTCTTT. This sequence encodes CASSLIGQGARTEAFF.